The sequence of this TCR beta chain was determined in a study of long-term antiretroviral therapy in people with HIV (dated by TCRdb to between 2021 and 2024). About the study as a whole: Collection of the earliest samples took place about a decade ahead of the 2015 WHO recommendation for immediate ART, at a time when ART was typically delayed until CD4 counts fell. Of the roughly 30 participants with HIV, some 12 were female. The cohort contributed about 200 cryopreserved PBMC samples from 30 to 35 adults with confirmed HIV infection, collected serially over a mean of approximately 6 years (range 1-12). No cross-contamination during QIAcube processing was seen in test extractions of a monoclonal T-cell line run alongside 30 to 35 polyclonal samples. This retrospective serial study examined whether starting ART and sustained HIV suppression were associated with changes in the composition and diversity of the TRB repertoire in peripheral blood.

Remarks on this clone: No antigen is known for it. No base quality values were provided; no much bigger clone lies one nucleotide off.

The immunoSEQ hsTCRB v3.0 assay was used at survey level resolution for TRB variable region sequencing. The targeted TRB sequencing depth was roughly 35,000-50,000 T-cell genomes per sample. TRB libraries were pooled and sequenced on an Illumina MiSeq using a v3 150-cycle kit. The authors' pipeline ran thus. Repertoire analysis ran in R within a reproducible Nextflow workflow covering QC, data transformation and analysis. LymphoSeq2, an R package for exploring AIRR-Seq data, was used to implement the custom analyses. A handful of samples that produced fewer than 5000 total TRB sequences were removed, so 180 or so HIV repertoires were analyzed. Of the approximately 190 retained HIV repertoires, roughly 61 were collected before and about 130 after ART initiation. Each repertoire was downsampled to 5000 TRB nucleotide sequences, and summary statistics were averaged across 100 downsampling iterations. TRB sequences were retained for analysis only if CDR3 regions of at least seven amino acids were present. Two measures captured diversity: a Shannon entropy-derived clonality score and the Gini coefficient. In repertoire networks, the top 5000 CDR3 amino acid sequences were linked whenever an edit distance of one separated two sequences. For TRB CDR3 amino acid sequences, antigen specificity groups and MHC restriction were predicted with GLIPH2. To flag known associations with CMV, EBV, HIV or tissue antigens, CDR3 amino acid sequences were compared against VDJdb and McPAS-TCR. Pre-ART, post-ART and control groups were compared with Wilcoxon signed-rank tests and Holm-Bonferroni correction. TCRdb obtained this table from immuneACCESS and retained in-frame rearrangements with V and J assigned. These tables miss some clones; where compared with another copy, unresolved V genes account for less than half of the shortfall, and the remainder is unexplained. V and J calls and clone size are as listed in that table; D and trimming were resolved from the DNA. Within this sample are tens of thousands of clones, with about 88% of them counted one time only. 3.9% of the sample is held by the ten biggest clonotypes.

Inclusion was restricted to participants for whom at least one PBMC sample before ART initiation and at least two post-ART samples were available. Treatment was received in the United States of America by all participants with HIV. Cryopreserved samples of about 0.9-11 million PBMC were thawed and washed before DNA extraction. At the time of the earliest PBMC sample, participants with HIV were aged between about 23 and 54 years. Each participant contributed PBMC samples from 1-4 timepoints before ART initiation and 2-8 timepoints after ART initiation, with a median of 7 samples. For every participant, serial HIV viral load, CD4+ T-cell count, ART history and demographic data were obtained. A Qiagen kit on a QIAcube was used to extract genomic DNA from unsorted PBMC, with samples processed in batches of 12. V loses 5 bases of germline sequence and J loses 7 bases, and the interval between the two ends is 14 bases. Its CDR3 holds 13 amino acids, cysteine through phenylalanine. The read is trimmed to its CDR3 DNA, 39 bases read in frame from base 1. In the germline V gene (reference sequence), CDR1 corresponds to MNHNY and CDR2 to SVGAGI.

What the research found in general, with its limitations: Because cell numbers in pre-ART samples were limited, unsorted PBMC were profiled instead of sorted CD4+ and CD8+ T cells. Inferences about post-ART repertoire changes are limited because no data were available on ART adherence, viral resistance or therapy changes. ART initiation was associated with a significant increase in TRB diversity, but diversity stayed significantly below transplant donor controls even after long-term ART. At every time point, the repertoire was dominated by expanded TRB clones first identified before ART initiation, although this dominance fluctuated and, in many PLHIV, declined after ART. Limited PBMC availability meant only the TCR beta chain was sequenced, without alpha chain pairing. The samples were dated from about 2004 to 2017, and the ART regimens that were used may be less effective than current ART regimens. HIV repertoires had narrower CDR3 length ranges than controls, and the network structure suggested an antigen-experienced repertoire that shifted only slightly toward naive after ART.

The clonotype was recovered from a woman aged 18-29 years with HIV. The starting material was unsorted PBMCs, obtained just before starting antiretroviral therapy. The sequence joins TRBV6-6 to TRBJ1-2; TRBD1 could be the D gene, as 5 bases match. The CDR3 region reads CASSLGQAGGYTF. Read as DNA, the sequence is TGTGCCAGCAGTCTAGGACAAGCTGGTGGCTACACCTTC.